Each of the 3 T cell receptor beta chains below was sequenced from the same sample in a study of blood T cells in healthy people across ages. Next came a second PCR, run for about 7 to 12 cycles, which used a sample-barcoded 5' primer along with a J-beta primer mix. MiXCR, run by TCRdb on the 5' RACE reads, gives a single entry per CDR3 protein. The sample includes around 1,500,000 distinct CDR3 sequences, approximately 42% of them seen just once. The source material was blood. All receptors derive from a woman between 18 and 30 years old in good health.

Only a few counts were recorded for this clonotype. CDR3 amino acids: CSARPDRWNSPLHF. CDR3 coding DNA: TGCAGTGCTAGACCCGACAGGTGGAATTCACCCCTCCACTTT. This chain links TRBV20-1 with TRBJ1-6; D is possibly TRBD1 (6 bases). Germline CDR1 is DFQATT and CDR2 is SNEGSKA (reference sequence). The CDR3 length is 14 residues. The V end was cut by 2 bases, the J end by 7 bases, with 12 bases between.

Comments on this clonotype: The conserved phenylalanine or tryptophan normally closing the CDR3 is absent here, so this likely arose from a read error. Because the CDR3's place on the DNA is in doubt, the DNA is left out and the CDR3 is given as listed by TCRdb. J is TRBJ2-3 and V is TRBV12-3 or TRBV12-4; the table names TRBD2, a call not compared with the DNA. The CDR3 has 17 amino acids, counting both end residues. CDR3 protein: CASSFVAGVLSTDTQYS.

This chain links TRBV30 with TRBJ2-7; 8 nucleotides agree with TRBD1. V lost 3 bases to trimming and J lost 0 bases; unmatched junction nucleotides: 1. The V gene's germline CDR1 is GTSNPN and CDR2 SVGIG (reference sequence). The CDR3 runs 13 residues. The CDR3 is CAWRGQDSYEQYF. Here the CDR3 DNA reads TGTGCCTGGAGGGGACAGGACTCCTACGAGCAGTACTTC.